This section outlines one T cell receptor (beta chain) sequence together with its context. The target antigen is unknown. The CDR3 contains 18 residues. V dropped 1 base and J dropped 3; count of bases not matched to a gene: 8. Germline V gives CDR1 SGHAT, CDR2 FQNNGV. The whole isolated RNA underwent reverse transcription, so sequencing captured expressed TCRB transcripts. TCRdb's copy holds only in-frame clones and misses some; the assay was immunoSEQ multiplex PCR. The table records about 360,000 clones, 10% to 15% of them present only once. This entry is derived from a study of beta chain features in type 1 diabetes. Study results and limitations: VDJ junctions in type 1 diabetes patients carried more deletions and fewer insertions. A greater similarity of naive, central memory and Treg TCRB repertoires was seen among patients than among healthy donors. Patients with Type 1 diabetes showed moderately but significantly shorter TCRB CDR3s in all four CD4+ subsets.

The single heparinised draw taken from each donor contained about 100 mL of blood on average. Based on CD45RO/CCR7/CD25/CD127/CD95/CD27, CD4+ regulatory, stem cell-like memory, naive and central memory cells were sorted. The origin of this receptor is a woman younger than 35 with type 1 diabetes. The sequenced sample consisted of naive CD4+ T cells from blood. V is TRBV11-2 and J is TRBJ2-1; 11 bases map to TRBD2. CDR3 sequence reads: CASSLGYTGTSGYNEQFF. DNA of the CDR3: TGTGCCAGCAGCTTAGGTTACACCGGGACTAGCGGCTACAATGAGCAGTTCTTC.